Presented here are 18 T cell receptor beta chains from one specimen sequenced in a study of shared clonotypes between healthy human individuals. Sequencing used immunoSEQ multiplex PCR; TCRdb keeps in-frame clones, though not all of them. The table records more than 1,200,000 clones, about 98.5% of them present only once. The sample comprised naive CD4+ T cells sorted from blood. The subset: CD45RA+ positively selected. The origin of the receptors is a man under 40 in good health.

This chain joins TRBV4-3 and TRBJ2-7, with TRBD1 matching over 7 bases. This CDR3 spans 15 amino acids. V lost 0 bases and J lost 3; bases outside the gene matches: 5. From germline, CDR1 is LGHNA and CDR2 YSLEER. The CDR3 sequence: CASSQDQQGFYEQYF. CDR3 in DNA: TGCGCCAGCAGCCAAGATCAACAGGGGTTCTACGAGCAGTACTTC.

Concerning this clone: Other DNA sequences from this sample encode an identical CDR3 as well. The rearrangement uses TRBV5-1 and TRBJ2-2; no reliable D call. The germline gives CDR1 SGHRS, CDR2 YFSETQ. This CDR3 has 11 residues. V dropped 0 bases and J dropped 8 bases, with 2 bases sitting between them. In DNA, the CDR3 is TGCGCCAGCAGCTTGGAGGGGGAGCTGTTTTTT. Amino acids: CASSLEGELFF.

The chain employs TRBV7-9 and TRBJ2-4; D possibly matches TRBD1 or TRBD2 (6 bases each). V was clipped by 5 bases and J by 0 bases, with 23 bases between them. The CDR3 extends over 19 amino acids. CDR1 is SEHNR, CDR2 FQNEAQ, per germline (reference sequence). The CDR3 DNA sequence: TGTGCCAGCAGCCGGATGGGCAGGGGACTCGCTCTAGCCAAAAACATTCAGTACTTC. It specifies CASSRMGRGLALAKNIQYF.

V is TRBV5-1 and J is TRBJ2-1; 7 nucleotides match TRBD1. Germline CDR1 reads SGHRS; CDR2 reads YFSETQ. V was clipped by 3 bases and J by 6 bases; unmatched bases: 9. The CDR3 is made up of 15 amino acids. The CDR3: CASSWGTVNPNEQFF. As DNA, the CDR3 is TGCGCCAGCAGCTGGGGGACAGTCAACCCCAATGAGCAGTTCTTC. Full variable domain (missing parts from reference TRBV5-1 and TRBJ2-1): KAGVTQTPRYLIKTRGQQVTLSCSPISGHRSVSWYQQTPGQGLQFLFEYFSETQRNKGNFPGRFSGRQFSNSRSEMNVSTLELGDSALYLCASSWGTVNPNEQFFGPGTRLTVL.

The chain carries TRBV10-2 and TRBJ1-3; D not resolved. Germline V gives CDR1 WSHSY, CDR2 SAAADI. The CDR3 contains 15 residues. V was pared by 4 bases and J by 0 bases, with 10 bases between. In DNA form, the CDR3 reads TGCGCCAGCAGTGGCAGACTTGCCTCTGGAAACACCATATATTTT. Encoded protein: CASSGRLASGNTIYF.

Comment on this clone: This specimen includes other DNA sequences encoding the same CDR3. The rearrangement uses TRBV9 and TRBJ1-5, with 9 bases matching TRBD1. J lost 3 bases, V lost 1 base, and 2 bases had no gene match. The germline gives CDR1 SGDLS, CDR2 YYNGEE. The CDR3 totals 15 residues. The DNA for the CDR3 is TGTGCCAGCAGCGTAACAGGGGGCTCCAATCAGCCCCAGCATTTT. This gives the protein CASSVTGGSNQPQHF.

The CDR3 DNA reads TGTGCCAGCAGCCACCCAGACCTAGCGCCCTACGAGCAGTACTTC. Residues: CASSHPDLAPYEQYF. The rearrangement joins TRBV6-5 to TRBJ2-7; D is perhaps TRBD2 (6 bases). The V and J ends lost 6 bases and 2 bases respectively, with 17 bases between them. There are 15 residues in the CDR3. CDR1 is MNHEY, CDR2 SVGAGI, per germline.

The V gene is TRBV28, the J gene TRBJ2-5; TRBD1 agrees at 8 bases. The J segment lost 4 bases and the V segment lost 2 bases, leaving 3 bases of the junction unmatched. The CDR3 totals 14 residues. Germline V gene lookup returns CDR1 MDHEN and CDR2 SYDVKM. DNA of the CDR3: TGTGCCAGCAGTTTACAGGGGGCTCTAGAGACCCAGTACTTC. It is translated as CASSLQGALETQYF.

This clone was counted a single time. The chain couples TRBV19 to TRBJ1-1, with D unclear. Germline V gene lookup returns CDR1 LNHDA and CDR2 SQIVND (reference sequence). This CDR3 is 14 amino acids long. Trimming cost V 4 bases and J 2 bases, with 11 bases left between them. The CDR3 nucleotides read TGTGCCAGTAGTAATTCGGGCGGAAACACTGAAGCTTTCTTT. Amino acid sequence: CASSNSGGNTEAFF.

The chain combines TRBV27 with TRBJ1-5; 8 nucleotides agree with TRBD1. The CDR3 is 15 residues long. Germline-derived CDR1 and CDR2 are MNHEY and SMNVEV (reference sequence). V was pared by 4 bases and J by 1 base, with 3 bases of the junction left unmatched. The CDR3 reads CASSSWTGSNQPQHF. Here the CDR3 DNA reads TGTGCCAGCAGTTCTTGGACAGGGAGCAATCAGCCCCAGCATTTT.

The chain is built from TRBV27 and TRBJ2-5, with 10 bases matching TRBD2. CDR3 length: 16 amino acids. Germline CDR1 MNHEY, CDR2 SMNVEV (reference sequence). V trimming: 5 bases; J trimming: 5 bases; junction bases outside the gene matches: 11. The CDR3 DNA is TGTGCCAGCAGTGTACTAGCGGGAAACCCCGGGGAGACCCAGTACTTC. This codes for CASSVLAGNPGETQYF.

The chain recombines TRBV28 with TRBJ2-3, with 12 bases fitting TRBD2. CDR3 length: 15 residues. Germline V CDR1 and CDR2: MDHEN, SYDVKM. V dropped 5 bases and J dropped 4; count of bases not matched to a gene: 4. The CDR3 here is CASSQTSGRPDTQYF. The CDR3 DNA sequence: TGTGCCAGCAGTCAGACTAGCGGGAGACCAGATACGCAGTATTTT.

The rearrangement links TRBV6-1 to TRBJ1-5, with TRBD1 matching over 10 bases. The V gene end was trimmed by 8 bases and the J gene end by 6 bases; junction bases not matched to a gene: 7. Germline values: CDR1 MNHNS, CDR2 SASEGT. The CDR3 contains 14 residues. CDR3 in DNA: TGTGCCAGCGGAAGACAGGGGGCAGGTCAGCCCCAGCATTTT. Translation: CASGRQGAGQPQHF.

Concerning this clone itself: Other DNA sequences in the same sample also yield this CDR3. The chain combines TRBV7-9 with TRBJ2-2; perhaps D is TRBD1 or TRBD2 (6 bases each). The germline gives CDR1 SEHNR, CDR2 FQNEAQ (reference sequence). The CDR3 extends over 14 amino acids. Between the trimmed V and J ends, which lost 2 bases and 6 bases, there was a span of 10 bases. CDR3 amino acids: CASSLKGGAGELFF. The DNA of the CDR3 is TGTGCCAGCAGCTTAAAGGGGGGCGCCGGGGAGCTGTTTTTT.

CDR3 sequence reads: CASSVQGARTEAFF. Written as DNA, the CDR3 is TGTGCCAGCAGCGTACAGGGGGCGCGGACTGAAGCTTTCTTT. The rearrangement uses TRBV5-6 and TRBJ1-1, with 9 bases identical to TRBD1. This CDR3 region has 14 residues. Trimming removed 4 bases from V and 5 bases from J; junction bases left unmatched: 6. Germline CDR1 reads SGHDT; CDR2 reads YYEEEE.

The chain recombines TRBV29-1 with TRBJ2-1; weak D call: TRBD2 (5 bases). Trimming removed 7 bases from V and 6 bases from J, with 10 bases in between. CDR1 SQVTM and CDR2 ANQGSEA come from the germline V gene. There are 11 residues in the CDR3. The CDR3 DNA reads as TGCAGCGGGGGAGTTGGCAATGAGCAGTTCTTC. Residues: CSGGVGNEQFF.

The chain carries TRBV18 and TRBJ2-7; the D gene is possibly TRBD2 (5 bases). This CDR3 comprises 14 residues. Trimming took 5 bases from V and 3 from J, leaving 14 bases between them. Germline V gene sequence: CDR1 KGHSH, CDR2 LQKENI. In DNA form, the CDR3 reads TGTGCCAGCTCAAGTGTAGCGCCTAGCTACGAGCAGTACTTC. Its translation: CASSSVAPSYEQYF.

The chain carries TRBV7-2 and TRBJ2-7, with D unclear. CDR1 is SGHTA, CDR2 FQGNSA, per germline. Deletions cut 5 bases from V and 3 bases from J, with 14 bases between. The CDR3 length is 14 residues. DNA for the CDR3: TGTGCCAGCAGCCCCACGAAGGGTCTCTACGAGCAGTACTTC. It is translated as CASSPTKGLYEQYF.